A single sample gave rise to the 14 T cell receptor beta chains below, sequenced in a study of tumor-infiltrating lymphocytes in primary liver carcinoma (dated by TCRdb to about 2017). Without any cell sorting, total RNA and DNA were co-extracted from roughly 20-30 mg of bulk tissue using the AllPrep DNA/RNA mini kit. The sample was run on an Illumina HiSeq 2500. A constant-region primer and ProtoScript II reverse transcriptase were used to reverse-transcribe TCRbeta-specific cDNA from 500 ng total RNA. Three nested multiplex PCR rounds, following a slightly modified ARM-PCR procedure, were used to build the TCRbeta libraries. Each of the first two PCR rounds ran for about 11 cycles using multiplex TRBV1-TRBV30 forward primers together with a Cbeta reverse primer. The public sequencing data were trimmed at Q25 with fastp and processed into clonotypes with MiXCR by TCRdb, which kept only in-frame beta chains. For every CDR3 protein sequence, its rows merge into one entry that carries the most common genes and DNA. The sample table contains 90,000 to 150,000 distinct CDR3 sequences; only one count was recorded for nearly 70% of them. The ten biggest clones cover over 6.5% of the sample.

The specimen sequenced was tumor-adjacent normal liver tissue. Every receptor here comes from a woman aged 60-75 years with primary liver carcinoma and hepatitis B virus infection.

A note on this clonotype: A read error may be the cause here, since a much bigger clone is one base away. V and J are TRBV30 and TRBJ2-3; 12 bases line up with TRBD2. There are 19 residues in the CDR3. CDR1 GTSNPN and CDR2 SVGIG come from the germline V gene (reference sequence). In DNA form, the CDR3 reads TGTGTCTGGAACCCGCCGCTAGCGGGAGGGCGGGGGGACACAGATACGCAGTATTTT. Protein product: CVWNPPLAGGRGDTDTQYF. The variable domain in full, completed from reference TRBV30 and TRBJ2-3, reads SQTIHQWPATLVQPVGSPLSLECTVEGTSNPNLYWYRQAAGRGLQLLFYSVGIGQISSEVPQNLSASRPQDRQFILSSKKLLLSDSGFYLCVWNPPLAGGRGDTDTQYFGPGTRLTVL.

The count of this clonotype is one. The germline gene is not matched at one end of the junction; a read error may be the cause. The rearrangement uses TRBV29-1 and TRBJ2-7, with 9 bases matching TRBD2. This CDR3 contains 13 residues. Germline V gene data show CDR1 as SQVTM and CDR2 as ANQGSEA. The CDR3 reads CSVGGTSSHEQYF. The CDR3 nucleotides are TGCAGCGTGGGGGGGACTAGCAGCCACGAACAGTACTTC.

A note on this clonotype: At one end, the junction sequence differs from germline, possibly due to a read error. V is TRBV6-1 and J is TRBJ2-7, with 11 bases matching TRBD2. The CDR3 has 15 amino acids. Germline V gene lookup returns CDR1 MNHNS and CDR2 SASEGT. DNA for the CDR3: TGTACCAGCGGTGGTATGACTAGCGGGAACTACGAGCAGTACTTC. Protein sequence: CTSGGMTSGNYEQYF.

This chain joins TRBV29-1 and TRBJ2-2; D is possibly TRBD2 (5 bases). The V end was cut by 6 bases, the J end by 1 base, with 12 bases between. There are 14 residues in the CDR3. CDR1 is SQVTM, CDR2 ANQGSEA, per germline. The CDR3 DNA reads TGCAGCGTGGTTGCTAGCATGAACACCGGGGAGCTGTTTTTT. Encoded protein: CSVVASMNTGELFF.

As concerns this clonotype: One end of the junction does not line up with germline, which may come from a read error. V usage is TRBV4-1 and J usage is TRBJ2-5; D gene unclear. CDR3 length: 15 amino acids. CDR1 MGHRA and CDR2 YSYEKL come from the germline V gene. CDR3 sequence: CASSQGLRSAETRYF. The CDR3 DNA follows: TGCGCCAGCAGCCAAGGACTCCGGTCCGCAGAGACCCGGTACTTC.

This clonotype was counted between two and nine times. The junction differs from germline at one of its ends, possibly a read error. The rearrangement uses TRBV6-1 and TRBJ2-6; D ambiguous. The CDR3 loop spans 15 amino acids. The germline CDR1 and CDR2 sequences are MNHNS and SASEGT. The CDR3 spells CANSERQAGANVLTF. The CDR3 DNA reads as TGTGCCAACAGTGAAAGGCAGGCCGGGGCCAACGTCCTGACTTTC.

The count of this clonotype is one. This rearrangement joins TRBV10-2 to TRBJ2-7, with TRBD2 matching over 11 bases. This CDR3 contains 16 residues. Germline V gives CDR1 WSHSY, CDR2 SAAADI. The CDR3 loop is CDSSPPTSGRGYEQYF. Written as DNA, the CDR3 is TGCGACAGTAGCCCGCCAACTAGCGGGAGAGGTTACGAGCAGTACTTC.

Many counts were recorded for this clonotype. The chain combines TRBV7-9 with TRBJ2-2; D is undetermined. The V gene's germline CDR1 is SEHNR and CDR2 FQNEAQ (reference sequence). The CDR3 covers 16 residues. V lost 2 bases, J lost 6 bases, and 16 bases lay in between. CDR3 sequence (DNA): TGTGCCAGCAGCTTATCGTACGGGCCGCAGCCCGGGGAGCTGTTTTTT. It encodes CASSLSYGPQPGELFF.

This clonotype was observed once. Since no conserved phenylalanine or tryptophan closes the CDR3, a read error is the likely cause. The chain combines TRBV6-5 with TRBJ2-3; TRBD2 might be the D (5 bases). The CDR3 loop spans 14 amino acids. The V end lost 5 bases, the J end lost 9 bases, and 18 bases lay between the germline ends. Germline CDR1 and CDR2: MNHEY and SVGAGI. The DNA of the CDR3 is TGTGCCAGCAGTCCTAGCCCTCGTGGCGGCACGCAGTATATT. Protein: CASSPSPRGGTQYI.

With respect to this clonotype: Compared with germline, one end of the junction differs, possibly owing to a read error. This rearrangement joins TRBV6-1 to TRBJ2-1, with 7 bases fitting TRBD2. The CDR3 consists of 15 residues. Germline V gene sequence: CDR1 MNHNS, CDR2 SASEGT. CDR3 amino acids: CTSTLGAGVYNEQFF. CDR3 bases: TGTACCAGCACCTTGGGTGCGGGAGTCTACAATGAGCAGTTCTTC.

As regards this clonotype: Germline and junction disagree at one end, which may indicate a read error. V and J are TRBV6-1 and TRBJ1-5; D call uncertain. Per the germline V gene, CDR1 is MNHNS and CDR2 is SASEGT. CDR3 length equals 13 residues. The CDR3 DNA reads TGTGCCAGCGCGAAGGTGGAGACTCAGCCCCAACATTTT. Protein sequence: CASAKVETQPQHF.

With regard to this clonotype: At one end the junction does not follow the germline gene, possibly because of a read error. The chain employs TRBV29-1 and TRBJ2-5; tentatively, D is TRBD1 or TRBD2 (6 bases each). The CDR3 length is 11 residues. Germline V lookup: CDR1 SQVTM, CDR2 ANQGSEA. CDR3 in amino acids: CIGGPRETQYF. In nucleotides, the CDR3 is TGCATCGGGGGCCCCCGGGAGACCCAATACTTC.

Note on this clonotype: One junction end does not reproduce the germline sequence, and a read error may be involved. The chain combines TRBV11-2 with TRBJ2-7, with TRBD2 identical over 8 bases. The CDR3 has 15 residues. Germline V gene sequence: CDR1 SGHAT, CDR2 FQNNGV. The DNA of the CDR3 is TGTGCCAGCAGCATAGATCTTAGCGGGATCTCCGAGCAGTACTTC. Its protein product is CASSIDLSGISEQYF.

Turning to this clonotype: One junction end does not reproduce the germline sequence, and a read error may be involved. The CDR3 DNA is TGTGCCAGGAGCTTTGCCCCACTGAGGAACTCCTACAATGAGCAGTTCTTC. It translates to CARSFAPLRNSYNEQFF. The chain is built from TRBV11-2 and TRBJ2-1; D gene ambiguous. There are 17 residues in the CDR3. Germline V gene data show CDR1 as SGHAT and CDR2 as FQNNGV.